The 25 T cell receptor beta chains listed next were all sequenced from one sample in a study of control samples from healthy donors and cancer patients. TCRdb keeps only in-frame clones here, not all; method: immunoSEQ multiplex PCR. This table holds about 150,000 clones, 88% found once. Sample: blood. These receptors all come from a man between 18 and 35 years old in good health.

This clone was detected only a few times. CDR3 sequence: CASSPGLYGYTF. The CDR3 nucleotides read TGTGCCAGCAGCCCAGGGTTATATGGCTACACCTTC. The J gene is TRBJ1-2, the V gene TRBV6-2 or TRBV6-3; the D gene is possibly TRBD1 (5 bases). The CDR3 consists of 12 residues. The germline V gene has CDR1 MNHEY and CDR2 SVGEGT. The V end was cut by 6 bases, the J end by 5 bases, with 10 bases between.

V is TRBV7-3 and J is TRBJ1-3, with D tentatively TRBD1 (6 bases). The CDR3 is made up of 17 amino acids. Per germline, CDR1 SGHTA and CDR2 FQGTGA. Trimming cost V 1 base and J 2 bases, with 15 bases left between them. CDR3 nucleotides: TGTGCCAGCAGCTTAAACCCCCCCAGGGGCGCTGGAAACACCATATATTTT. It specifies CASSLNPPRGAGNTIYF.

In DNA, the CDR3 is TGTGCCAGCAGTTTAGGATCAAACACCATATATTTT. It specifies CASSLGSNTIYF. This chain links TRBV12-3 or TRBV12-4 with TRBJ1-3; D unresolved. V lost 1 base and J 6 bases, leaving 4 bases between the germline ends. There are 12 residues in the CDR3.

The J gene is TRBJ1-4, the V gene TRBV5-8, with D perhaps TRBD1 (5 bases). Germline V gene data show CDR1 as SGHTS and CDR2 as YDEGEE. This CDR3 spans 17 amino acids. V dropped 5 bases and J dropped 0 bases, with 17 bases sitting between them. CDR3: CASRWGLKGPTNEKLFF. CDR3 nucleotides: TGTGCCAGCAGATGGGGCCTAAAGGGACCAACTAATGAAAAACTGTTTTTT.

CDR3 DNA sequence: TGTGCCAGTAGTATATTCCGGGACAGGGGTAGTCGGAATCAGCCCCAGCATTTT. This gives the protein CASSIFRDRGSRNQPQHF. The V and J genes are TRBV19 and TRBJ1-5, with 10 bases matching TRBD1. Germline CDR1 and CDR2: LNHDA and SQIVND (reference sequence). The CDR3 loop spans 18 amino acids. The junction had 11 bases not matched to a gene; V was cut back by 2 bases and J by 4 bases.

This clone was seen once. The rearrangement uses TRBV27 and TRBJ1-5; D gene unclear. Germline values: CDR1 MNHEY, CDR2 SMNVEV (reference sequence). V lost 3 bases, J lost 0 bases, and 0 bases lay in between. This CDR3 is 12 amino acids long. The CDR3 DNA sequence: TGTGCCAGCAGTTTTAGCAATCAGCCCCAGCATTTT. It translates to CASSFSNQPQHF.

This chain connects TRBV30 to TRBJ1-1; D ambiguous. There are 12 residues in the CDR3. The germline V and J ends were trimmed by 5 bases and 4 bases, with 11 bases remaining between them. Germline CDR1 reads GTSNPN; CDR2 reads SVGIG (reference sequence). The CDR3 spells CAWEGRTTEAFF. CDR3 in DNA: TGTGCCTGGGAGGGTAGGACCACTGAAGCTTTCTTT.

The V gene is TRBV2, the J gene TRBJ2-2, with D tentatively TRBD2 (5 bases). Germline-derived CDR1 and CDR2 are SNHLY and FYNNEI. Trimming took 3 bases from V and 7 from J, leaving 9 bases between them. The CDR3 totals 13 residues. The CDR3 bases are TGTGCCAGCAGTGACCGAGCGGTCGGGGAGCTGTTTTTT. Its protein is CASSDRAVGELFF. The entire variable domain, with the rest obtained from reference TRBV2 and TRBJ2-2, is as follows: EPEVTQTPSHQVTQMGQEVILRCVPISNHLYFYWYRQILGQKVEFLVSFYNNEISEKSEIFDDQFSVERPDGSNFTLKIRSTKLEDSAMYFCASSDRAVGELFFGEGSRLTVL.

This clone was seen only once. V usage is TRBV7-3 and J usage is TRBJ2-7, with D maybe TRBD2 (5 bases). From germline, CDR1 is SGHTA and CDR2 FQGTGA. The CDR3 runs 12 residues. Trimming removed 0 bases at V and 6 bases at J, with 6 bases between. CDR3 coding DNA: TGTGCCAGCAGCTTAACTGGAGGCGAGCAGTACTTC. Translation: CASSLTGGEQYF.

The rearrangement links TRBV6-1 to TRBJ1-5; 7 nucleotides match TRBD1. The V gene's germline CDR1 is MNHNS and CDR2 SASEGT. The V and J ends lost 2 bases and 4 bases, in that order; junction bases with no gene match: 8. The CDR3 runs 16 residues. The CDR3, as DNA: TGTGCCAGCAGTGAAATGGAGGGGGCGGGAAATCAGCCCCAGCATTTT. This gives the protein CASSEMEGAGNQPQHF.

CDR3 protein: CASSFRLNGYTF. DNA for the CDR3: TGTGCCAGCAGCTTCAGGCTTAATGGCTACACCTTC. The chain combines TRBV7-2 with TRBJ1-2; D is unclear. The CDR3 has 12 residues. V lost 3 bases and J lost 6, with 8 bases in between. Germline V CDR1 and CDR2: SGHTA, FQGNSA.

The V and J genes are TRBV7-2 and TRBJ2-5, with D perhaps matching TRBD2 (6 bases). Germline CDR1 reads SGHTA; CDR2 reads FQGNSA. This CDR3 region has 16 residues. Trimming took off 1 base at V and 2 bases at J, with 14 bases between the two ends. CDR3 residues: CASSLVGGVRQETQYF. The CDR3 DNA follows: TGTGCCAGCAGCTTAGTCGGCGGGGTGAGGCAAGAGACCCAGTACTTC.

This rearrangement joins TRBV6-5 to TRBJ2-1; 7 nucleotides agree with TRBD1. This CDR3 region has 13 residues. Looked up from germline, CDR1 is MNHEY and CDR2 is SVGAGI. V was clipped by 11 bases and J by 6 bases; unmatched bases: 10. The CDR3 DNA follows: TGTGCCTCCGGGACAGATAACCTCAATGAGCAGTTCTTC. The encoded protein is CASGTDNLNEQFF.

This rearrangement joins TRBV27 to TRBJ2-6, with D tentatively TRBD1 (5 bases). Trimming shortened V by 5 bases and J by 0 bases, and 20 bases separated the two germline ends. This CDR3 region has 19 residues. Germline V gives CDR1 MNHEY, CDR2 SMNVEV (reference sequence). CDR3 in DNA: TGTGCCAGCAGTCCCCGACAGCTCGGTGGGATCTCTGGGGCCAACGTCCTGACTTTC. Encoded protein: CASSPRQLGGISGANVLTF.

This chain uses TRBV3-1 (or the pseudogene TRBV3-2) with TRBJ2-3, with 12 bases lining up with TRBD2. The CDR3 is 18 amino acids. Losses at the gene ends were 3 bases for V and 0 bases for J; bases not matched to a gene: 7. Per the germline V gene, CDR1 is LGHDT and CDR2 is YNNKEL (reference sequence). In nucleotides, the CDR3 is TGTGCCAGCAGCCAGGTCCTAGCGGGGGGGTGGAGCACAGATACGCAGTATTTT. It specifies CASSQVLAGGWSTDTQYF.

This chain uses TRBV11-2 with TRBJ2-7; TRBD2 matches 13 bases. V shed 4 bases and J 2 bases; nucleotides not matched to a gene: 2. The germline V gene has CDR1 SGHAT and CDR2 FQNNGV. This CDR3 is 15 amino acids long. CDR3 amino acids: CASSWGLAGPYEQYF. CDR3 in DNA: TGTGCCAGCAGCTGGGGACTAGCGGGGCCCTACGAGCAGTACTTC.

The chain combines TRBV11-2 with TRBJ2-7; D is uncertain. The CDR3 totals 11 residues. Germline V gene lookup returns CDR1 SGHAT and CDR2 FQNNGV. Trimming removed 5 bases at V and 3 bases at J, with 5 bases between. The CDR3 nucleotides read TGTGCCAGCAGCCAGGACTACGAGCAGTACTTC. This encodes CASSQDYEQYF.

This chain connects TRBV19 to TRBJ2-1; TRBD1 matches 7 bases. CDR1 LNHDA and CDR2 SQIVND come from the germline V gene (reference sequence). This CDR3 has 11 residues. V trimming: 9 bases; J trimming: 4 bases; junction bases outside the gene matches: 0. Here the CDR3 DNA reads TGTGCCAGCAGGGGGTACAATGAGCAGTTCTTC. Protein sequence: CASRGYNEQFF.

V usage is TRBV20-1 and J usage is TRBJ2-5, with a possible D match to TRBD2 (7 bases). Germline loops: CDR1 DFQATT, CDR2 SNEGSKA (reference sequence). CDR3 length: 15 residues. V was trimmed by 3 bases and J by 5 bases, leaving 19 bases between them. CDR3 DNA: TGCAGTGCTAGTCGGCCTAGCGAGGGGGGGGAGACCCAGTACTTC. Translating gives CSASRPSEGGETQYF.

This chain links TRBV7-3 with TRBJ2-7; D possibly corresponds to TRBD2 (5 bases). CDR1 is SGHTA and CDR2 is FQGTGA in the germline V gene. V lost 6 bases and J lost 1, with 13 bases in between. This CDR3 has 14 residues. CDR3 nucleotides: TGTGCCAGCAGTCCGAACGGGAATTCCTACGAGCAGTACTTC. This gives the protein CASSPNGNSYEQYF.

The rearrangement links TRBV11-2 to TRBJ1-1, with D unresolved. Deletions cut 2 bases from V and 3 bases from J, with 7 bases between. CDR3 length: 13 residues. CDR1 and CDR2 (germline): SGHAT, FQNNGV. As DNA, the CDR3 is TGTGCCAGCAGCTTAAGACGGGACACTGAAGCTTTCTTT. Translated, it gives CASSLRRDTEAFF.

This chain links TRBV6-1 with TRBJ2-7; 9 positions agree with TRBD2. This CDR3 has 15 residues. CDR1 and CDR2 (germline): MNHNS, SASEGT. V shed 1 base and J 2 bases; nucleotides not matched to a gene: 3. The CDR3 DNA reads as TGTGCCAGCAGTGAAGGGTTAGCGGGGGCCTACGAGCAGTACTTC. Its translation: CASSEGLAGAYEQYF.

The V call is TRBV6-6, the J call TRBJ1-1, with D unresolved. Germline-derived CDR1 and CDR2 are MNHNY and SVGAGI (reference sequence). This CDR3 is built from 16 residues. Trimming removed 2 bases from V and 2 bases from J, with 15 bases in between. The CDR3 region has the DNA TGTGCCAGCAGTTACCCCCGAGGGCCACCTAACACTGAAGCTTTCTTT. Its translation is CASSYPRGPPNTEAFF.

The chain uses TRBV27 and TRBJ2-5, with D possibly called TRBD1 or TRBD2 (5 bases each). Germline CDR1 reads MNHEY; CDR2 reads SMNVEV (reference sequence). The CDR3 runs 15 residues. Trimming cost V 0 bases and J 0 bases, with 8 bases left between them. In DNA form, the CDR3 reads TGTGCCAGCAGTTTATCCTGGGGGTACCAAGAGACCCAGTACTTC. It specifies CASSLSWGYQETQYF.

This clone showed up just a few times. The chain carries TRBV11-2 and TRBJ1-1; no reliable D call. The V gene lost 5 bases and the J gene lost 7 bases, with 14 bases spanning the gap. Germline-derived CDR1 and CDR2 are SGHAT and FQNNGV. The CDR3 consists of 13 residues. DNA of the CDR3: TGTGCCAGCAGCGTCCGGGAAGACCGTGAAGCTTTCTTT. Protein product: CASSVREDREAFF.